This note documents a single TCR beta chain sequence. The sample comes from a study of shared clonotypes between healthy human individuals. As for the study in general: Sampling drew on donors who were two women and a few men aged 18 to 49. Per donor, three plates held CD4 naive cells, three held CD4 memory, two held CD8 naive and one held CD8 memory.

Naive CD8 populations comprised CD45RO-negative cells positively selected for CCR7, excluding terminally differentiated effector memory CD45RA+ cells. In germline, CDR1 is MDHEN, CDR2 SYDVKM. There are 17 residues in the CDR3. The V and J ends lost 6 bases and 8 bases respectively, with 28 bases between them. This table comes from immunoSEQ multiplex PCR, and its TCRdb copy is limited to in-frame clones, with some not included. The data show hundreds of thousands of clones, with 95% seen just once and around 0.12% held by the top ten. Material for sequencing was naive CD8+ T cells sorted from blood. The sequence derives from a woman in her 30s in good health. J is TRBJ1-2 and V is TRBV28, with a possible D match to TRBD1 (5 bases). In nucleotides, the CDR3 is TGTGCCAGCAGCAAGACCTCCTGGGAAGGCAGGGCGGGGGGCTACACCTTC. Translated: CASSKTSWEGRAGGYTF.